The 27 T cell receptor beta chains below come from one sample, sequenced in a study of T cell responses to AZD1222 COVID-19 vaccine. This table comes from immunoSEQ multiplex PCR, and its TCRdb copy is limited to in-frame clones, with some not included. This table has 150,000 to 200,000 clones, around nine tenths appearing once. The source was peripheral blood, collected on day 0 of AZD1222 vaccination. Every receptor here comes from an adult in good health.

The rearrangement links TRBV15 to TRBJ1-2, with no clear D. Germline loops: CDR1 LNHNV, CDR2 YYDKDF (reference sequence). The length of the CDR3 is 13 residues. V was clipped by 5 bases and J by 1 base, with 8 bases between them. The CDR3 bases are TGTGCCACCAGCCCTGGCAGTAACTATGGCTACACCTTC. As protein: CATSPGSNYGYTF. Full variable domain (remainder filled in from reference TRBV15 and TRBJ1-2): DAMVIQNPRYQVTQFGKPVTLSCSQTLNHNVMYWYQQKSSQAPKLLFHYYDKDFNNEADTPDNFQSRRPNTSFCFLDIRSPGLGDTAMYLCATSPGSNYGYTFGSGTRLTVV.

J is TRBJ2-1 and V is TRBV25-1, with D possibly matching TRBD1 (5 bases). This CDR3 is 11 amino acids long. Trimming took 4 bases from V and 9 from J, leaving 7 bases between them. Looked up from germline, CDR1 is MGHDK and CDR2 is SYGVNS. The CDR3: CASSGGPEQFF. CDR3 nucleotides: TGTGCCAGCAGTGGGGGCCCTGAGCAGTTCTTC.

This chain joins TRBV2 and TRBJ2-7, with D possibly TRBD1 on 5 matching bases. CDR3 size: 15 residues. V lost 4 bases, J lost 0 bases, and 13 bases lay in between. Germline-derived CDR1 and CDR2 are SNHLY and FYNNEI. The CDR3 DNA is TGTGCCAGCAGTGGCGTGGGGCGTCCCTCCTACGAGCAGTACTTC. It encodes CASSGVGRPSYEQYF.

This clone was counted between two and nine times. This rearrangement joins TRBV5-4 to TRBJ1-2, with D unclear. The V end was cut by 4 bases, the J end by 4 bases, with 20 bases between. This CDR3 contains 16 residues. CDR1 SGHNT and CDR2 YYREEE come from the germline V gene (reference sequence). CDR3 amino acids: CASSPNDRVLTYGYTF. As DNA, the CDR3 is TGTGCCAGCAGCCCCAATGACCGGGTTTTAACCTATGGCTACACCTTC.

V gene TRBV18 combines with J gene TRBJ1-4; maybe TRBD1 (5 bases). V was cut by 6 bases and J by 6 bases, with 11 bases left in between. The V gene's germline CDR1 is KGHSH and CDR2 LQKENI. The CDR3 consists of 13 residues. Written as DNA, the CDR3 is TGTGCCAGCTCGGGCCCGGGGGATGAAAAACTGTTTTTT. Translating it yields CASSGPGDEKLFF.

The chain employs TRBV15 and TRBJ1-1, with D perhaps TRBD1 (5 bases). Germline lookup yields CDR1 LNHNV and CDR2 YYDKDF (reference sequence). CDR3 length: 15 amino acids. The ends were cut back, 5 bases at V and 1 base at J, with 14 bases in the middle. The CDR3 spells CATSRRDRSNTEAFF. In DNA form, the CDR3 reads TGTGCCACCAGCCGTAGGGACCGATCGAACACTGAAGCTTTCTTT.

The rearrangement uses TRBV28 and TRBJ2-2, with D possibly TRBD1 on 6 matching bases. The CDR3 runs 14 residues. The germline V and J ends were trimmed by 3 bases and 10 bases, with 15 bases remaining between them. Germline V CDR1 and CDR2: MDHEN, SYDVKM. The CDR3 bases are TGTGCCAGCAGTTTGTGGGGACACGATGTGGAGCTGTTTTTT. It yields the protein CASSLWGHDVELFF. The full variable domain, rest sourced from reference TRBV28 and TRBJ2-2, is DVKVTQSSRYLVKRTGEKVFLECVQDMDHENMFWYRQDPGLGLRLIYFSYDVKMKEKGDIPEGYSVSREKKERFSLILESASTNQTSMYLCASSLWGHDVELFFGEGSRLTVL.

This chain links TRBV28 with TRBJ2-1, with TRBD2 matching over 9 bases. Looked up from germline, CDR1 is MDHEN and CDR2 is SYDVKM. The ends lost 5 bases at V and 6 bases at J; junction bases unmatched: 11. This CDR3 spans 16 amino acids. The CDR3 region has the DNA TGTGCCAGCAGTCGGTTGACTAGCGGACCTCTCAATGAGCAGTTCTTC. Encoded protein: CASSRLTSGPLNEQFF.

The chain recombines TRBV19 with TRBJ2-7, with a tentative D call TRBD2 (7 bases). V was pared by 6 bases and J by 5 bases, with 23 bases between. Looked up from germline, CDR1 is LNHDA and CDR2 is SQIVND (reference sequence). The CDR3 is 16 residues long. The CDR3 DNA reads as TGTGCCAGTAGGGGGACTACCGGACAGCGGGTCAACGAGCAGTACTTC. It translates to CASRGTTGQRVNEQYF.

This clone was detected only a few times. The V call is TRBV11-2, the J call TRBJ2-2, with unresolved D. V gave up 0 bases and J gave up 6 bases, with 8 bases separating them. Germline V gives CDR1 SGHAT, CDR2 FQNNGV. The CDR3 totals 14 residues. The CDR3 is CASSLEVPPGELFF. In DNA form, the CDR3 reads TGTGCCAGCAGCTTAGAAGTCCCCCCCGGGGAGCTGTTTTTT.

The sample holds one count of this clone. The chain carries TRBV5-1 and TRBJ1-5, with D possibly TRBD1 on 5 matching bases. Per germline, CDR1 SGHRS and CDR2 YFSETQ. This CDR3 comprises 16 residues. Trimming took 0 bases from V and 2 from J, leaving 12 bases between them. This chain's CDR3 is CASSLDAGMGNQPQHF. CDR3 DNA sequence: TGCGCCAGCAGCTTGGATGCAGGGATGGGCAATCAGCCCCAGCATTTT.

The chain is built from TRBV4-1 and TRBJ2-7; 9 bases align to TRBD1. This CDR3 contains 15 residues. The germline CDR1 and CDR2 sequences are MGHRA and YSYEKL. The J segment lost 2 bases and the V segment lost 5 bases, leaving 7 bases of the junction unmatched. The CDR3 region is CASSVTGTGPYEQYF. DNA of the CDR3: TGCGCCAGCAGCGTAACCGGGACAGGGCCCTACGAGCAGTACTTC.

This sequence joins TRBV2 and TRBJ2-1; D is ambiguous. V lost 7 bases and J lost 8, with 15 bases in between. Germline V lookup: CDR1 SNHLY, CDR2 FYNNEI. The CDR3 consists of 13 residues. The chain's CDR3 is CASKIREPYEQFF. The DNA of the CDR3 is TGTGCCAGCAAAATAAGAGAGCCCTATGAGCAGTTCTTC.

The rearrangement joins TRBV10-3 to TRBJ1-2, with TRBD1 identical over 8 bases. V lost 9 bases and J lost 0; bases outside the gene matches: 3. CDR1 ENHRY and CDR2 SYGVKD come from the germline V gene. CDR3 size: 13 residues. CDR3 protein: CAIGQGPNYGYTF. The CDR3 nucleotides are TGTGCCATAGGACAGGGACCTAACTATGGCTACACCTTC.

V gene TRBV27 combines with J gene TRBJ2-7; no clear D gene. Per the germline V gene, CDR1 is MNHEY and CDR2 is SMNVEV (reference sequence). This CDR3 region has 8 residues. V lost 11 bases and J lost 7, with 6 bases in between. Here the CDR3 reads CAAQEQYF. The CDR3 nucleotides are TGTGCCGCCCAAGAGCAGTACTTC.

This clone appeared a few times. V usage is TRBV5-1 and J usage is TRBJ2-7, with D perhaps assigned TRBD1 or TRBD2 (5 bases each). CDR1 is SGHRS, CDR2 YFSETQ, per germline. CDR3 length equals 16 residues. V lost 5 bases and J lost 0, with 18 bases in between. The CDR3 loop is CASSLISGTSSYEQYF. CDR3 sequence (DNA): TGCGCCAGCAGTCTAATCTCCGGGACGTCCTCCTACGAGCAGTACTTC.

The CDR3 DNA follows: TGTGCCAGCAGCTTAGGGGGAGCTCTAAATGAGCAGTTCTTC. It codes for CASSLGGALNEQFF. This sequence joins TRBV7-3 and TRBJ2-1, with D perhaps matching TRBD1 or TRBD2 (5 bases each). Per germline, CDR1 SGHTA and CDR2 FQGTGA. The CDR3 is 14 amino acids. Trimming removed 2 bases at V and 7 bases at J, with 12 bases between.

The chain couples TRBV28 to TRBJ1-5; D is uncertain. The germline gives CDR1 MDHEN, CDR2 SYDVKM. The germline V and J ends were trimmed by 5 bases and 11 bases, with 10 bases remaining between them. CDR3 length: 11 amino acids. The DNA for the CDR3 is TGTGCCAGCAGTGCCGGTCGGTCCCAGCATTTT. Its translation: CASSAGRSQHF.

The J gene is TRBJ1-6, the V gene TRBV13; D unclear. The germline V gene has CDR1 PRHDT and CDR2 FYEKMQ (reference sequence). The CDR3 length is 12 residues. Trimming stripped 5 bases from V and 6 bases from J, with 5 bases between. The CDR3 DNA is TGTGCCAGCAGCCCCACTAATTCACCCCTCCACTTT. It translates to CASSPTNSPLHF.

V usage is TRBV7-2 and J usage is TRBJ1-1; 8 positions agree with TRBD1. The CDR3 runs to 14 residues. V lost 5 bases, J lost 1 base, and 3 bases stayed unmatched. CDR1 is SGHTA, CDR2 FQGNSA, per germline. CDR3 bases: TGTGCCAGCAGCCGTGACAGGGGGAACACTGAAGCTTTCTTT. This gives the protein CASSRDRGNTEAFF.

V usage is TRBV7-6 and J usage is TRBJ2-1; 15 bases agree with TRBD2. The CDR3 sequence is 21 residues long. The J segment lost 0 bases and the V segment lost 3 bases, leaving 12 bases of the junction unmatched. Germline CDR1 reads SGHVS; CDR2 reads FNYEAQ. Written as DNA, the CDR3 is TGTGCCAGCAGCTTCGCGACTGGGACTAGCGGGAGGACAAGCTCCTACAATGAGCAGTTCTTC. Its protein is CASSFATGTSGRTSSYNEQFF.

About this clone itself: Different DNA sequences within this sample yield the same CDR3. This chain connects TRBV20-1 to TRBJ2-5, with D tentatively TRBD1 (5 bases). The CDR3 runs to 12 residues. Germline lookup yields CDR1 DFQATT and CDR2 SNEGSKA (reference sequence). With 3 bases removed from V and 3 bases from J, the gap between germline ends came to 8 bases. CDR3 in amino acids: CSASLGEETQYF. The CDR3 DNA is TGCAGTGCTAGTTTAGGGGAAGAGACCCAGTACTTC.

The chain couples TRBV5-1 to TRBJ1-1; TRBD1 aligns across 7 bases. This CDR3 contains 13 residues. Germline values: CDR1 SGHRS, CDR2 YFSETQ. V lost 3 bases, J lost 5 bases, and 4 bases stayed unmatched. The CDR3 sequence is CASSYSGGTEAFF. CDR3 nucleotides: TGCGCCAGCAGCTATTCAGGGGGGACTGAAGCTTTCTTT.

The rearrangement joins TRBV28 to TRBJ1-3; the D gene is possibly TRBD1 (5 bases). CDR1 is MDHEN and CDR2 is SYDVKM in the germline V gene. The CDR3 length is 14 residues. The V and J ends lost 5 bases and 3 bases respectively, with 11 bases between them. The CDR3 coding sequence is TGTGCCAGCAGTCTCCAGGGTCGTGGAAACACCATATATTTT. Its protein is CASSLQGRGNTIYF.

This clone was seen once. V gene TRBV24-1 combines with J gene TRBJ2-1; 10 bases are shared with TRBD2. Germline V gives CDR1 KGHDR, CDR2 SFDVKD. V gave up 1 base and J gave up 7 bases; unmatched junction bases: 9. The CDR3 length is 17 residues. CDR3 DNA: TGTGCCACCAGTGATTTCCTAGCGGGAGAGGGTGGGAATGAGCAGTTCTTC. The encoded protein is CATSDFLAGEGGNEQFF.

With regard to this clone: The identical CDR3 is also encoded by other nucleotide sequences in the sample. The chain is built from TRBV9 and TRBJ1-4; TRBD1 matches 8 bases. The CDR3 is 14 residues long. Looked up from germline, CDR1 is SGDLS and CDR2 is YYNGEE. J was trimmed by 5 bases and V by 3 bases; bases with no gene match: 3. CDR3 sequence (DNA): TGTGCCAGCAGCGCAGGGGGCAGGAATGAAAAACTGTTTTTT. Residues: CASSAGGRNEKLFF.

The chain links TRBV6-5 to TRBJ2-2; the D is unclear. Germline V gene data show CDR1 as MNHEY and CDR2 as SVGAGI. The V gene lost 5 bases and the J gene lost 5 bases, with 6 bases spanning the gap. The CDR3 sequence is 12 residues long. The CDR3 region is CASSPWTGELFF. The CDR3 DNA sequence: TGTGCCAGCAGTCCATGGACCGGGGAGCTGTTTTTT.